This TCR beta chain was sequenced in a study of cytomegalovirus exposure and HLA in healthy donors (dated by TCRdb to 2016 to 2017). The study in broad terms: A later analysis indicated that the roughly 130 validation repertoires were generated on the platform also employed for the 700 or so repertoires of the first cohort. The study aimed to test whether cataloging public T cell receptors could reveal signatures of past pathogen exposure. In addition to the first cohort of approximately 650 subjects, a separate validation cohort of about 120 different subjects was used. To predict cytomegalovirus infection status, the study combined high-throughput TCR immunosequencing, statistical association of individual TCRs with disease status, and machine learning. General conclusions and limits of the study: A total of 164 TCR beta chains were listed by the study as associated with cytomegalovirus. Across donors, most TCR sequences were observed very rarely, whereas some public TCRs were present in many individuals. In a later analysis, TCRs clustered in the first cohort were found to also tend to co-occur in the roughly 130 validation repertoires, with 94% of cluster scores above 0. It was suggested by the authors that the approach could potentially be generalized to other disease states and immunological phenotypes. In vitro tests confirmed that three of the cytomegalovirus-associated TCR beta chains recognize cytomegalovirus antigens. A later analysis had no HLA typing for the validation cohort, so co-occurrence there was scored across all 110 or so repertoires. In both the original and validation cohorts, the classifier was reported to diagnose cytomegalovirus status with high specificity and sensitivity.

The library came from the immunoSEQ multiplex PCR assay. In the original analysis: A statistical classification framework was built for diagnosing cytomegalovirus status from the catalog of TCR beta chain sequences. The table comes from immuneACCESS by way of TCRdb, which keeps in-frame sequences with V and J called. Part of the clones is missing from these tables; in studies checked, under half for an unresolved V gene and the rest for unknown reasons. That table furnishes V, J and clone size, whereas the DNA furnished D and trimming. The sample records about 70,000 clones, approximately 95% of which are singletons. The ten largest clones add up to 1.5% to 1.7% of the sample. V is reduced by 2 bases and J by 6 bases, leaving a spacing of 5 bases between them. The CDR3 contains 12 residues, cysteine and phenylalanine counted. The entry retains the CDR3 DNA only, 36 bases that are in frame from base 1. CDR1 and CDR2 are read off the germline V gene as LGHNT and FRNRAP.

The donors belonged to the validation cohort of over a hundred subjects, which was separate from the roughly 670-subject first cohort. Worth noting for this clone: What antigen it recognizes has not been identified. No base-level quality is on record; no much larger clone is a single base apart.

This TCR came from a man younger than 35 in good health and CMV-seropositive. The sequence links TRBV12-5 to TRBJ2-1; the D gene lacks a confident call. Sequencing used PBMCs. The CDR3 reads CASGLLRNEQFF. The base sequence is TGTGCTAGTGGTTTGCTCCGCAATGAGCAGTTCTTC.